This note documents a single TCR beta chain sequence. The entry originates in a study of blood T cell repertoires in COVID-19. Study-wide context: Italy, Spain and the United States were the sources of the convalescent and acute COVID-19 samples. In each case, the material was cDNA or gDNA derived from T cells, B-cell-depleted T cells, or PBMCs.

The length of the CDR3 is 14 residues. Deletions cut 4 bases from V and 5 bases from J, with 13 bases between. Germline CDR1 reads MGHDK; CDR2 reads SYGVNS. Per the original data handling: Cell counts per sample came from amplifying reference gene primers. The data were produced by immunoSEQ multiplex PCR, yet TCRdb's version contains in-frame clones alone and is incomplete. The DNA gave D and trimming, while V, J and clone size come from that table. Among some 110,000 clones listed, approximately 85% were seen once. This receptor was obtained from a man aged 60 to 75 with acute or convalescent COVID-19. The material sequenced was peripheral blood. This sequence joins TRBV25-1 and TRBJ2-3, with a possible D match to TRBD2 (5 bases). The CDR3 nucleotides read TGTGCCAGCAGTGTGGAGGCAGTGAAAGATACGCAGTATTTT. Amino acids: CASSVEAVKDTQYF.